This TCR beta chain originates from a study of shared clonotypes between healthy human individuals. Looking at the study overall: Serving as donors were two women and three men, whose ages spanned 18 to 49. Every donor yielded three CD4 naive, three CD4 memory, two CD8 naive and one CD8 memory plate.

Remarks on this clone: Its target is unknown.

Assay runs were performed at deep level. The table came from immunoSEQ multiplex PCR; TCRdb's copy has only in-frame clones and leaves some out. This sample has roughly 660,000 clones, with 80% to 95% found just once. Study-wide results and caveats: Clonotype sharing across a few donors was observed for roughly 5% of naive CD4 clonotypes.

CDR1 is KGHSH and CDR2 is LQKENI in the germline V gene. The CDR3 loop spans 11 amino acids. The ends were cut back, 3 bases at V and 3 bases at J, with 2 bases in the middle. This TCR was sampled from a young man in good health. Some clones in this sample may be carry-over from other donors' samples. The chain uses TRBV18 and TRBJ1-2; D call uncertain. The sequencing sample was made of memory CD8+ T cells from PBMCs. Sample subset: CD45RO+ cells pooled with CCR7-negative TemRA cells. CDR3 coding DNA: TGTGCCAGCTCACCGGACTATGGCTACACCTTC. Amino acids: CASSPDYGYTF.